This T cell receptor beta chain was captured in a study of control samples from healthy donors and cancer patients. Method: immunoSEQ multiplex PCR; TCRdb's copy keeps in-frame clones and lacks some. Of under 60,000 clones in the sample, 94% were seen once. The CDR3 contains 14 residues. Looked up from germline, CDR1 is SGHAT and CDR2 is FQNNGV. Trimming removed 2 bases from V and 8 bases from J, with 15 bases in between. The source material was blood. This TCR was sampled from a man younger than 40 in good health. This chain connects TRBV11-2 to TRBJ1-2; D remains unclear. The CDR3 region has the DNA TGTGCCAGCAGCTTACCGGACGGACTCGCAGGCTACACCTTC. Encoded protein: CASSLPDGLAGYTF.